The 8 T cell receptor beta chains reported below all come from one sample, sequenced in a study of T cell responses to AZD1222 COVID-19 vaccine. The table came from immunoSEQ multiplex PCR; TCRdb's copy has only in-frame clones and leaves some out. The profile shows 80,000 to 100,000 clones, 75% to 90% of them singletons. This specimen was peripheral blood, taken 28 days after the second AZD1222 dose. These receptors all come from an adult who received the AZD1222 COVID-19 vaccine.

The rearrangement uses TRBV5-1 and TRBJ2-2; unclear D gene. In germline, CDR1 is SGHRS, CDR2 YFSETQ. This CDR3 is built from 12 residues. The V end was cut by 2 bases, the J end by 2 bases, with 1 base between. CDR3 DNA: TGCGCCAGCAGCTTAAACACCGGGGAGCTGTTTTTT. Its translation is CASSLNTGELFF.

The genes are TRBV4-2 and TRBJ2-6; D unresolved. This CDR3 is 16 amino acids long. The V end lost 1 base, the J end lost 4 bases, and 11 bases lay between the germline ends. CDR1 is LGHNA, CDR2 YNFKEQ, per germline. The CDR3 loop is CASSQVLGNGANVLTF. The CDR3, as DNA: TGTGCCAGCAGCCAAGTTCTGGGGAACGGGGCCAACGTCCTGACTTTC.

J is TRBJ1-4 and V is TRBV5-1; D is undetermined. V lost 4 bases and J 0 bases, leaving 13 bases between the germline ends. Looked up from germline, CDR1 is SGHRS and CDR2 is YFSETQ. The CDR3 is 16 amino acids. The CDR3 spells CASSPGPPATNEKLFF. CDR3 coding DNA: TGCGCCAGCAGCCCGGGCCCCCCTGCAACTAATGAAAAACTGTTTTTT.

The chain is built from TRBV28 and TRBJ1-4, with D possibly being TRBD1 (5 bases). Per germline, CDR1 MDHEN and CDR2 SYDVKM. V lost 5 bases to trimming and J lost 8 bases, with 18 bases between them. This CDR3 has 15 residues. The CDR3, as DNA: TGTGCCAGCAGTAGGAGGGACGGGAGGGGCGAAAAACTGTTTTTT. It translates to CASSRRDGRGEKLFF.

The rearrangement links TRBV24-1 to TRBJ1-2, with 7 bases identical to TRBD1. Germline CDR1 is KGHDR and CDR2 is SFDVKD. Unmatched junction bases numbered 16, after V lost 2 bases and J lost 5 bases. The CDR3 runs to 18 residues. This CDR3 reads CATSDSTFGRGHGYGYTF. The CDR3, as DNA: TGTGCCACCAGTGATTCGACTTTCGGGAGGGGGCATGGTTATGGCTACACCTTC.

A single count supports this clone. V is TRBV2 and J is TRBJ1-2; no clear D. Germline V gene data show CDR1 as SNHLY and CDR2 as FYNNEI. Trimming cost V 2 bases and J 2 bases, with 3 bases left between them. CDR3 length: 12 residues. In nucleotides, the CDR3 is TGTGCCAGCAGTGAAAGGAACTATGGCTACACCTTC. This codes for CASSERNYGYTF.

The rearrangement links TRBV15 to TRBJ1-5; no firm D call. Germline V lookup: CDR1 LNHNV, CDR2 YYDKDF (reference sequence). This CDR3 has 13 amino acids. V was trimmed by 5 bases and J by 6 bases, leaving 11 bases between them. CDR3: CATSPMGGQPQHF. The CDR3 nucleotides read TGTGCCACCAGCCCAATGGGAGGTCAGCCCCAGCATTTT.

The genes are TRBV14 and TRBJ1-3; TRBD1 is a possible D gene (5 bases). This CDR3 is built from 12 residues. V was shortened by 4 bases and J by 9 bases, with 10 bases between the two germline ends. Germline CDR1 reads SGHDN; CDR2 reads FVKESK. DNA of the CDR3: TGTGCCAGCAGCCGTATCACAGGCACCATATATTTT. Translation: CASSRITGTIYF.